This T cell receptor (beta chain) stems from a study of T cells after yellow fever vaccination. Study observations and caveats: Boosting was followed by the reappearance of most primary-vaccination clones (under 97% CD4, 85% to 90% CD8).

This clonotype was seen repeatedly, ten times or more. As yet, its antigen is unknown. As TCR cDNA was made by 5'RACE template switching, a universal primer site and UMIs were added. TCRdb fed the 5' RACE reads into MiXCR, producing one record per CDR3 protein. Seen here are about 130,000 distinct CDR3 sequences, under 8% observed once, and the top ten hold around 2.3%. This CDR3 has 15 amino acids. In germline, CDR1 is SGHVS, CDR2 FQNEAQ. V shed 3 bases, J shed 5 bases, and the junction held 9 bases outside the gene matches. Material: CD4+ T cells sorted from PBMCs, obtained more than 8 days after the first yellow fever vaccination. This chain connects TRBV7-8 to TRBJ2-5; 7 bases map to TRBD1. This TCR was sampled from a man between 18 and 29 years old who received the YFV17D yellow fever vaccine. CDR3: CASSFDRVGGETQYF. In nucleotides, the CDR3 is TGTGCCAGCAGCTTTGACAGGGTAGGAGGCGAGACCCAGTACTTC.